This entry features one T cell receptor (beta chain) sequence. Its target is not known. Autoimmune disease history or systemic immunosuppression disqualified patients. The data were obtained in a study of OX40 agonist ivuxolimab in advanced cancers. Here immunoSEQ multiplex PCR was the method, and the copy in TCRdb shows in-frame clones only, minus some. Here the sample spans tens of thousands of clones, around 90% being singletons. Study-level results: CD8+ T cells averaged more expanded clones than CD4+.

This specimen was CD4+ or CD8+ T cells sorted from blood, taken in a trial of the OX40 agonist ivuxolimab. The receptor was isolated from an adult with an advanced solid tumor such as melanoma, head and neck, liver or kidney cancer.

This chain's CDR3 is CASRRDRSSYEQYF. Written as DNA, the CDR3 is TGCGCCAGCAGGCGGGACAGGAGCTCCTACGAGCAGTACTTC. V gene TRBV10-1 combines with J gene TRBJ2-7, with 8 nucleotides matching TRBD1. Unmatched junction bases numbered 4, after V lost 6 bases and J lost 0 bases. The CDR3 is 14 residues long. Germline loops: CDR1 WNHNN, CDR2 SYGVQD (reference sequence).